The sequence of this TCR beta chain was determined in a study of T cell responses to AZD1222 COVID-19 vaccine. The method was immunoSEQ multiplex PCR; TCRdb's version includes in-frame clones alone and lacks a portion of them. The top ten hold 0.5% to 0.7% of the sample, which has approximately 300,000 clones, 90% to 95% seen once. Study-wide points: The span of vaccine-associated CD4 TCRs extended across spike, with dominance at 160-218 and 743-854.

This clone was recorded once. The antigen is undetermined. V dropped 4 bases and J dropped 3 bases, with 19 bases sitting between them. The CDR3 is made up of 16 amino acids. Germline V lookup: CDR1 SGHNT, CDR2 YYREEE (reference sequence). The V call is TRBV5-4, the J call TRBJ1-2, with D perhaps TRBD1 (5 bases). This TCR derives from an adult who received the AZD1222 COVID-19 vaccine. The source was peripheral blood, collected 28 days after the second AZD1222 dose. The CDR3 reads CASSAGGGIPDYGYTF. The DNA for the CDR3 is TGTGCCAGCAGCGCTGGGGGGGGGATCCCGGACTATGGCTACACCTTC.